This record looks at one T cell receptor beta chain sequence and its context. The CDR3 runs to 16 residues. The germline gives CDR1 MDHEN, CDR2 SYDVKM. With V trimmed by 2 bases and J by 7 bases, 8 bases remained unmatched. This entry belongs to a study of OX40 agonist ivuxolimab in advanced cancers. The assay was immunoSEQ multiplex PCR, and TCRdb's table has in-frame clones only and misses some. Here the sample spans about 45,000 clones, just over 90% being singletons. The J gene is TRBJ2-2, the V gene TRBV28; 9 positions match TRBD1. This sample comprised CD4+ or CD8+ T cells sorted from blood, obtained in a trial of the OX40 agonist ivuxolimab. The sequence was collected from an adult with an advanced solid tumor such as melanoma, head and neck, liver or kidney cancer. The DNA of the CDR3 is TGTGCCAGCAGTTTAGTCGGACAGGGGAAGGGCGGGGAGCTGTTTTTT. This gives the protein CASSLVGQGKGGELFF.